The source of this T cell receptor beta chain is a study of cytomegalovirus exposure and HLA in healthy donors. The study, taken as a whole, reports: One variant, a missense change in DCLRE1C, was linked in a later analysis to TCR beta V- and J-gene trimming.

In regard to this clone: Its antigen is unidentified.

The PCR ran on 60 Vbeta and 13 Jbeta primers. Repertoires were generated with immunoSEQ multiplex PCR, while TCRdb's copy carries only in-frame clones and drops some. The table lists 150,000 to 200,000 clones. The sequenced material came from PBMCs. The TCR originated in a woman between 18 and 29 years old in good health and CMV-seropositive.

The CDR3 nucleotides are TGTGCCACCAGCCCGACAGGGGGCGTTGGCTACACCTTC. Protein product: CATSPTGGVGYTF. The V call is TRBV15, the J call TRBJ1-2; 10 nucleotides align to TRBD1. The CDR3 is made up of 13 amino acids. With V trimmed by 5 bases and J by 7 bases, 4 bases remained unmatched. The germline V gene encodes CDR1 LNHNV and CDR2 YYDKDF (reference sequence). Combining the CDR3 with reference TRBV15 and TRBJ1-2 gives the whole variable domain DAMVIQNPRYQVTQFGKPVTLSCSQTLNHNVMYWYQQKSSQAPKLLFHYYDKDFNNEADTPDNFQSRRPNTSFCFLDIRSPGLGDTAMYLCATSPTGGVGYTFGSGTRLTVV.